This T cell receptor beta chain was identified in a study of beta chain features in type 1 diabetes. Study-wide points: A greater similarity of naive, central memory and Treg TCRB repertoires was seen among patients than among healthy donors. Possible PCR preference for shorter templates applied equally to patients and controls. High TCR expression in some cells could lead to their over-representation in cDNA sequencing.

As concerns this clone: The antigen remains undetermined.

What was sequenced were expressed TCRB transcripts, since all of the isolated RNA had been reverse transcribed. Assay: immunoSEQ multiplex PCR; the TCRdb copy retains only in-frame clones and omits some. The sample lists 150,000 to 180,000 clones, approximately 12% occurring once. This TCR was recovered from a man younger than 35 in good health. Material for sequencing was central memory CD4+ T cells from blood.

CDR3 bases: TGTGCCAGCACCCGACGGACCTTCAATGAAAAACTGTTTTTT. Translated: CASTRRTFNEKLFF. This chain connects TRBV6-5 to TRBJ1-4; no clear D. This CDR3 region has 14 residues. V was clipped by 7 bases and J by 5 bases, with 14 bases between them. CDR1 is MNHEY and CDR2 is SVGAGI in the germline V gene.